This T cell receptor beta chain was profiled in a study of cytomegalovirus exposure and HLA in healthy donors. Germline V gene lookup returns CDR1 LGHNA and CDR2 YNFKEQ. The CDR3 has 17 amino acids. After removal of 1 base from V and 8 bases from J, the junction contained 12 bases not matched to a gene. The PCR contained 60 Vbeta and 13 Jbeta primers. The repertoire was sequenced with immunoSEQ multiplex PCR; TCRdb's copy has only in-frame clones and lacks some. This sample has some 120,000 clones, with over 70% found just once. The source of this sequence is a female donor in good health and CMV-seronegative. The gene calls are TRBV4-2 and TRBJ2-3; 10 bases are shared with TRBD2. The specimen was PBMCs. The CDR3 spells CASSQASSGGGAGTQYF. In DNA form, the CDR3 reads TGTGCCAGCAGCCAAGCTTCTAGCGGGGGTGGCGCAGGTACGCAGTATTTT.